These 24 T cell receptor beta chains originate from one sample sequenced in a study of cytomegalovirus exposure and HLA in healthy donors. PCR involved 60 Vbeta and 13 Jbeta primers. Clones were sequenced by immunoSEQ multiplex PCR, and TCRdb holds only the in-frame ones, with some missing. The data hold over 95,000 clones, with roughly 76% observed a single time. Sequenced: PBMCs. These receptors were obtained from a man aged 35 to 55 in good health and CMV-seronegative.

The chain carries TRBV10-3 and TRBJ2-5; 8 bases fit TRBD1. The J call is in doubt because the DNA end fits TRBJ2-7 better. This CDR3 comprises 14 residues. CDR1 is ENHRY, CDR2 SYGVKD, per germline. The CDR3, as DNA: TGTGCCATCAGTTCCGGGACAGGAGGGGACGAGCAGTACTTC. Its protein is CAISSGTGGDEQYF.

The chain uses TRBV19 and TRBJ2-2; D possibly corresponds to TRBD1 (5 bases). This CDR3 region has 16 residues. Germline V gene sequence: CDR1 LNHDA, CDR2 SQIVND (reference sequence). The V end lost 3 bases, the J end lost 4 bases, and 15 bases lay between the germline ends. CDR3 in DNA: TGTGCCAGTAGTATGAACGGACAAATATTCACCGGGGAGCTGTTTTTT. It translates to CASSMNGQIFTGELFF.

This rearrangement joins TRBV29-1 to TRBJ2-7; TRBD1 matches at 8 bases. V lost 1 base and J lost 6; bases outside the gene matches: 8. The CDR3 runs 14 residues. Germline V lookup: CDR1 SQVTM, CDR2 ANQGSEA. Written as DNA, the CDR3 is TGCAGCGTTGAAGCTCCCGGACAGGGTTCCGAGCAGTACTTC. It is translated as CSVEAPGQGSEQYF.

The rearrangement links TRBV19 to TRBJ2-3; TRBD2 agrees at 9 bases. V lost 6 bases to trimming and J lost 0 bases; unmatched junction nucleotides: 7. The CDR3 covers 16 residues. Germline assignment: CDR1 LNHDA and CDR2 SQIVND (reference sequence). The CDR3 sequence is CASRPPSGTSTDTQYF. DNA for the CDR3: TGTGCCAGTAGACCCCCTAGCGGGACCAGCACAGATACGCAGTATTTT.

In its sample, this clone was seen a few times. The V and J genes are TRBV19 and TRBJ1-6; D might be TRBD1 (6 bases). Deletions cut 7 bases from V and 7 bases from J, with 20 bases between. The CDR3 spans 16 residues. Germline CDR1 reads LNHDA; CDR2 reads SQIVND (reference sequence). The CDR3 loop is CASTSVGGRGNSPLHF. CDR3 nucleotide sequence: TGTGCCAGTACATCTGTAGGGGGACGAGGAAATTCACCCCTCCACTTT.

The chain has TRBV9 and TRBJ2-7, with 8 bases fitting TRBD1. J was trimmed by 6 bases and V by 3 bases; bases with no gene match: 2. Germline V gene data show CDR1 as SGDLS and CDR2 as YYNGEE. The CDR3 has 12 amino acids. The DNA of the CDR3 is TGTGCCAGCAGCGCGGACAGGGTCGAGCAGTACTTC. Translated: CASSADRVEQYF.

Notes on this clone: Lacking the conserved final phenylalanine or tryptophan, this CDR3 likely reflects a read error. The DNA is left out, because the CDR3 cannot be placed on it with certainty; the CDR3 is given as TCRdb lists it. The genes are TRBV14 and TRBJ2-7; TRBD1, the table's D call, lacks a check against the DNA. CDR1 and CDR2 from the germline V gene are SGHDN and FVKESK. With termini counted, the CDR3 has 13 amino acids. The CDR3 reads CASSLPGQGYPYI.

This clone was detected a few times. Relative to the germline gene, one junction end is altered; a read error may explain this. This sequence joins TRBV7-9 and TRBJ2-5; 8 bases match TRBD2. The CDR3 totals 15 residues. Germline V CDR1 and CDR2: SEHNR, FQNEAQ (reference sequence). The CDR3 reads CSSSLGTGLGETQYF. The CDR3 coding sequence is TGTTCCAGCAGCTTAGGAACGGGACTAGGGGAGACCCAGTACTTC.

This clone has just a few counts. The CDR3 sequence: CASSSQYGYTF. CDR3 in DNA: TGTGCCAGCAGTTCCCAGTATGGCTACACCTTC. The genes are TRBV28 and TRBJ1-2; D unclear. The V gene's germline CDR1 is MDHEN and CDR2 SYDVKM. V shed 4 bases and J shed 5 bases, with 5 bases lying between them. The length of the CDR3 is 11 residues.

The V and J genes are TRBV7-2 and TRBJ1-6; possibly TRBD1 for D (6 bases). The CDR3 is made up of 16 amino acids. The V and J ends lost 4 bases and 8 bases respectively, with 18 bases between them. Germline-derived CDR1 and CDR2 are SGHTA and FQGNSA. The CDR3 sequence: CASSSAGANSYSPLHF. CDR3 sequence (DNA): TGTGCCAGCAGCTCCGCAGGGGCGAACTCCTATTCACCCCTCCACTTT.

The rearrangement joins TRBV11-2 to TRBJ2-7, with a possible D match to TRBD1 (7 bases). Between the trimmed V and J ends, which lost 4 bases and 0 bases, there was a span of 16 bases. The CDR3 runs 16 residues. Germline-derived CDR1 and CDR2 are SGHAT and FQNNGV. In DNA form, the CDR3 reads TGTGCCAGCAGCTCAGACCCCAGGGGGGTCTCCTACGAGCAGTACTTC. The encoded protein is CASSSDPRGVSYEQYF.

This clone appeared a single time. The rearrangement uses TRBV19 and TRBJ1-2, with 12 bases fitting TRBD1. The CDR3 has 15 amino acids. V shed 5 bases, J shed 2 bases, and the junction held 3 bases outside the gene matches. Germline V gene lookup returns CDR1 LNHDA and CDR2 SQIVND (reference sequence). In nucleotides, the CDR3 is TGTGCCAGTAGTGCAGGGACAGGGGGCAACTATGGCTACACCTTC. This translates into CASSAGTGGNYGYTF.

The genes are TRBV14 and TRBJ2-6, with 7 positions matching TRBD1. The CDR3 has 19 amino acids. The V and J ends lost 4 bases and 0 bases, in that order; junction bases with no gene match: 12. Germline-derived CDR1 and CDR2 are SGHDN and FVKESK. The chain's CDR3 is CASSLQLGQAYSGANVLTF. CDR3 nucleotide sequence: TGTGCCAGCAGCCTTCAACTTGGACAGGCCTACTCTGGGGCCAACGTCCTGACTTTC.

The chain carries TRBV7-9 and TRBJ2-1, with 10 bases fitting TRBD2. V trimming: 9 bases; J trimming: 6 bases; junction bases outside the gene matches: 2. The CDR3 loop spans 12 amino acids. Germline loops: CDR1 SEHNR, CDR2 FQNEAQ (reference sequence). CDR3 bases: TGTGCCAGTGGACTAGCGGCCAATGAGCAGTTCTTC. As protein: CASGLAANEQFF.

The J gene is TRBJ2-7, the V gene TRBV7-8, with no clear D. The length of the CDR3 is 14 residues. Between the trimmed V and J ends, which lost 2 bases and 3 bases, there was a span of 11 bases. CDR1 is SGHVS and CDR2 is FQNEAQ in the germline V gene. CDR3 nucleotide sequence: TGTGCCAGCAGCTTATATATTACAGACTACGAGCAGTACTTC. This translates into CASSLYITDYEQYF.

The V call is TRBV28, the J call TRBJ1-2; D unresolved. Looked up from germline, CDR1 is MDHEN and CDR2 is SYDVKM. The CDR3 has 13 amino acids. V was trimmed by 3 bases and J by 2 bases, leaving 7 bases between them. CDR3 DNA: TGTGCCAGCAGTTTCCCACAGAACTATGGCTACACCTTC. Amino acid sequence: CASSFPQNYGYTF.

In this sample, this clone turned up a few times. The chain links TRBV7-2 to TRBJ2-1; no reliable D call. Trimming left V 3 bases short and J 10 bases short, with 13 bases between. The CDR3 runs to 13 residues. Germline loops: CDR1 SGHTA, CDR2 FQGNSA. The CDR3 nucleotides are TGTGCCAGCAGCTTCTATACCTCCGGGGAGCAGTTCTTC. This codes for CASSFYTSGEQFF.

The chain is built from TRBV19 and TRBJ1-2; the D gene is possibly TRBD1 (5 bases). The CDR3 consists of 12 residues. V was shortened by 3 bases and J by 7 bases, with 9 bases between the two germline ends. In germline, CDR1 is LNHDA, CDR2 SQIVND (reference sequence). The CDR3 loop reads CASSISDSGYTF. Written as DNA, the CDR3 is TGTGCCAGTAGTATCTCAGACAGTGGCTACACCTTC.

This chain connects TRBV7-2 to TRBJ2-3, with 7 positions matching TRBD2. Trimming cost V 2 bases and J 1 base; bases outside gene matches: 3. This CDR3 spans 15 amino acids. Germline lookup yields CDR1 SGHTA and CDR2 FQGNSA. CDR3: CASSLQAGRTDTQYF. CDR3 DNA: TGTGCCAGCAGCTTACAAGCGGGACGCACAGATACGCAGTATTTT.

The chain links TRBV7-2 to TRBJ2-5; a weak D match, TRBD1 (5 bases). V was shortened by 5 bases and J by 5 bases, with 15 bases between the two germline ends. The CDR3 spans 14 residues. The V gene's germline CDR1 is SGHTA and CDR2 FQGNSA. This CDR3 reads CASSLSRGQETQYF. CDR3 DNA sequence: TGTGCCAGCAGCCTGTCTAGGGGCCAGGAGACCCAGTACTTC.

The chain uses TRBV7-9 and TRBJ1-5, with D unclear. V lost 2 bases and J lost 6, with 8 bases in between. The germline CDR1 and CDR2 sequences are SEHNR and FQNEAQ (reference sequence). CDR3 length: 13 residues. The CDR3 DNA sequence: TGTGCCAGCAGCTTAAGCGGGTCTCAGCCCCAGCATTTT. This translates into CASSLSGSQPQHF.

V and J are TRBV5-1 and TRBJ1-1; D gene uncertain. Germline CDR1 is SGHRS and CDR2 is YFSETQ. This CDR3 region has 15 residues. Trimming took off 4 bases at V and 4 bases at J, with 17 bases between the two ends. The CDR3 sequence is CASSSLNVGATEAFF. Here the CDR3 DNA reads TGCGCCAGCAGCAGTCTAAACGTGGGAGCCACTGAAGCTTTCTTT. The entire variable domain, with the rest obtained from reference TRBV5-1 and TRBJ1-1, is as follows: KAGVTQTPRYLIKTRGQQVTLSCSPISGHRSVSWYQQTPGQGLQFLFEYFSETQRNKGNFPGRFSGRQFSNSRSEMNVSTLELGDSALYLCASSSLNVGATEAFFGQGTRLTVV.

This chain joins TRBV28 and TRBJ1-6, with TRBD1 as a possible D gene (6 bases). Germline V gene lookup returns CDR1 MDHEN and CDR2 SYDVKM. The ends were cut back, 4 bases at V and 2 bases at J, with 9 bases in the middle. This CDR3 spans 15 amino acids. Written as DNA, the CDR3 is TGTGCCAGCAGTTCCCGGGACACCTATAATTCACCCCTCCACTTT. Protein product: CASSSRDTYNSPLHF.

This chain joins TRBV30 and TRBJ1-6; TRBD1 matches 7 bases. The V segment lost 1 base and the J segment 8 bases; nucleotides outside the gene matches: 5. CDR1 and CDR2 from the germline V gene are GTSNPN and SVGIG (reference sequence). CDR3 size: 14 residues. The CDR3 spells CAWSGVRGDSPLHF. CDR3 DNA sequence: TGTGCCTGGAGTGGGGTCAGGGGGGATTCACCCCTCCACTTT.